This TCR beta chain was captured by sequencing in a study of blood T cell repertoires in COVID-19. Study background: Sources were T cells, B-cell-depleted T cells, or PBMCs; the material itself was cDNA or gDNA.

Profiling relied on immunoSEQ multiplex PCR, and the TCRdb table lists in-frame clones only, not all of them. The repertoire holds approximately 74,000 clones, about four fifths seen once, with around 47% in the top ten. This CDR3 contains 14 residues. V shed 7 bases and J 2 bases; nucleotides not matched to a gene: 3. CDR1 is MNHNY and CDR2 is SVGAGI in the germline V gene (reference sequence). The rearrangement links TRBV6-6 to TRBJ2-7, with TRBD2 matching 12 bases. This TCR was sampled from a human donor in a cohort sampled during active COVID-19. The sample taken for sequencing was peripheral blood. CDR3 loop: CASTGLAGTYEQYF. The CDR3 DNA reads TGTGCCAGCACCGGACTAGCGGGAACCTACGAGCAGTACTTC.